This T cell receptor (beta chain) derives from a study of blood T cell repertoires in COVID-19 (dated by TCRdb to between 2020 and 2021). Broadly, across the study: Samples from collaborators originated in the United States, Italy and Spain and spanned both the acute and convalescent phases of COVID-19. The material from the prospective study consisted of cDNA or gDNA derived from T cells, B-cell-depleted T cells, or PBMCs. The dataset comprised deeply sampled blood TCRbeta repertoires from subjects exposed to, actively infected with, or recovered from COVID-19. A freely available public database, intended as a resource for researchers studying the immune response to SARS-CoV-2, is where the repertoires were released. Samples came from the ongoing ImmuneRACE study (first 160 participants) plus 1,254 subjects from 6 global collaborators. Nearly every sample came with metadata listing a de-identified subject ID, COVID-19 status, age in years and sex. Where HLA class I and class II types were available, the types were taken from metadata supplied by the sample provider, not from assay-based typing.

The immunoSEQ Assay, a bias-controlled multiplex PCR, was used to amplify TCRbeta CDR3 regions from genomic DNA. The study's own analysis went as follows. Nucleated cell counts per sample were estimated from amplification of reference gene primers within the assay. Sequence reads were collapsed and filtered to measure the absolute abundance of every unique TCRbeta CDR3 rearrangement. For each sample, productive Simpson clonality was calculated as the square root of Simpson's diversity index over productive rearrangements. The immuneACCESS repertoire file appears here via TCRdb, limited to in-frame rearrangements. These files lack a portion of the clones; in checked studies, under half of the deficit traces to unresolved V genes, and the cause of the others is not known. For V, J and clone size, that table is used; D and trimming come from the DNA. Across this sample there are about 210,000 clones, with 88% seen only once. The ten largest clones capture around 1.6% of the sample.

The collaborating institutions used their own protocols to collect whole blood in K2EDTA tubes. For TCRbeta analysis, collaborators shipped samples as frozen whole blood, isolated PBMCs, or DNA extracted from either of those sample types. Overall study results and their limits: The amount of clinical and demographic metadata varied by source and participant and was provided uncurated.

As concerns this clone: There is no known antigen for this receptor. Base-call qualities are not available, and no considerably larger clone is one nucleotide away.

CDR1 and CDR2 are read off the germline V gene as SQVTM and ANQGSEA. From V the trimming removes 7 bases and from J it removes 8 bases, while the gene matches leave 15 bases of the junction unaccounted for. The CDR3 runs 14 residues from the cysteine to the phenylalanine. The read is trimmed to its CDR3 DNA, 42 bases read in frame from base 1. The clonotype originates from a young man with active or convalescent COVID-19. The source material was peripheral blood. The rearrangement joined TRBV29-1 to TRBJ1-2; 8 bases in the junction line up with TRBD1. The encoded CDR3 is CSASGTGLSFGYTF. In nucleotide form, the sequence is TGCAGCGCCTCCGGGACAGGACTTTCGTTCGGCTACACCTTC.